This T cell receptor beta chain derives from a study of HIV-infected patients and healthy controls. Overall study results and limits: Healthy control repertoires had roughly threefold more distinct CDR3s than untreated HIV+ repertoires, and higher Shannon diversity. Comparisons were complicated because patients and controls had unequal numbers of distinct sequences. Healthy controls shared more CDR3 sequences between individuals than HIV-infected patients did.

Reverse transcription used approximately 500 ng RNA and constant-region primers for alpha and beta. Each of the alpha and beta chains got its own library through chain-specific third strand synthesis with indices. TCRdb reprocessed the 5' RACE reads via MiXCR and lists one record per CDR3 protein. The data show roughly 22,000 distinct CDR3 sequences, 8.5% seen once. The repertoire came from unfractionated whole blood and reflected all unsorted peripheral T cells. The CDR3 sequence is 16 residues long. Germline values: CDR1 MDHEN, CDR2 SYDVKM. The ends lost 6 bases at V and 5 bases at J; junction bases unmatched: 13. This clonotype has a count of ten or more. Its antigen is currently unknown.

This chain links TRBV28 with TRBJ1-5, with TRBD1 matching 7 bases. The receptor's source is an adult in good health. The sequenced material came from blood. This chain's CDR3 is CASSSPGTASHQPQHF. CDR3 bases: TGTGCCAGCAGCTCCCCTGGGACAGCTTCCCATCAGCCCCAGCATTTT.